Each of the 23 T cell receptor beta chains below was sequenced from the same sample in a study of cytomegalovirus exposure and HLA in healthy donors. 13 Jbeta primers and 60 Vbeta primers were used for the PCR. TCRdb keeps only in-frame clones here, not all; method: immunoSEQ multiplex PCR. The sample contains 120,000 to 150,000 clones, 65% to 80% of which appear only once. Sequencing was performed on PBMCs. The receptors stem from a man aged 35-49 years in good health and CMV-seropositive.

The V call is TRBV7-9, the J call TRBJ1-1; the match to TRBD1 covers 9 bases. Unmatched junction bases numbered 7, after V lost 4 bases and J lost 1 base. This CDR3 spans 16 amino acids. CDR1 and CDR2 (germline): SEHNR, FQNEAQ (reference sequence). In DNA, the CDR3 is TGTGCCAGCAGCTCACAGGGGGCTTTGGGGAACACTGAAGCTTTCTTT. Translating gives CASSSQGALGNTEAFF.

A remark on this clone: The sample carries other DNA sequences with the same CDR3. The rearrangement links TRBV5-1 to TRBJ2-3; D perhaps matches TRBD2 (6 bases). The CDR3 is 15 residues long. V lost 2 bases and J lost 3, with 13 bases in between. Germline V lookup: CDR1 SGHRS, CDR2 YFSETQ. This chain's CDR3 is CASSLGLAGTDTQYF. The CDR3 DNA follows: TGCGCCAGCAGCTTAGGTCTCGCGGGGACAGATACGCAGTATTTT.

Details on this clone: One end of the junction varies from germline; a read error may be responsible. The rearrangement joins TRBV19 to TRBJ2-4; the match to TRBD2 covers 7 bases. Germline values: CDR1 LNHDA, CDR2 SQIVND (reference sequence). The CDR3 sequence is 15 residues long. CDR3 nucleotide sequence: TGTGCCAGTAGTATAAGTGGGCAGGGAGGGAACAGTCAGTACTTC. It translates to CASSISGQGGNSQYF.

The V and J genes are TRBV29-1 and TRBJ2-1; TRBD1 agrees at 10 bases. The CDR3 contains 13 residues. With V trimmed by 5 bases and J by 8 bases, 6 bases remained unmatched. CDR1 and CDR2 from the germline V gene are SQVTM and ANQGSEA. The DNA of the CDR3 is TGCAGCGTTTCGGGACAGGGGTTCGATGAGCAGTTCTTC. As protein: CSVSGQGFDEQFF.

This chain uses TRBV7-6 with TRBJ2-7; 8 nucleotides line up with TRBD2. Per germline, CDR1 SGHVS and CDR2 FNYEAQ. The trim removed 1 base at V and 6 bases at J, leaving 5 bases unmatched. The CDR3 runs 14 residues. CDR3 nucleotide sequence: TGTGCCAGCAGCTTAGAGGGGACTAGGTCCGAGCAGTACTTC. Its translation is CASSLEGTRSEQYF.

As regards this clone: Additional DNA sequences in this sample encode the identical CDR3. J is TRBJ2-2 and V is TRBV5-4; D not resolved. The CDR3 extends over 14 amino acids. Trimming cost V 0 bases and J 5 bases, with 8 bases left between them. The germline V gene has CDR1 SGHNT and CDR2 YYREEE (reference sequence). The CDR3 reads CASSLALGTGELFF. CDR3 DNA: TGTGCCAGCAGCTTGGCCCTAGGAACCGGGGAGCTGTTTTTT.

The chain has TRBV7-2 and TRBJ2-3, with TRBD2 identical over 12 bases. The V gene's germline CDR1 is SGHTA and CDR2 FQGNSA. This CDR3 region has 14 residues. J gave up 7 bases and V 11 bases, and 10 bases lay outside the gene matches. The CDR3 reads CAGRTSGIDNTQYF. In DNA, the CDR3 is TGTGCCGGACGGACTAGCGGGATAGATAATACGCAGTATTTT.

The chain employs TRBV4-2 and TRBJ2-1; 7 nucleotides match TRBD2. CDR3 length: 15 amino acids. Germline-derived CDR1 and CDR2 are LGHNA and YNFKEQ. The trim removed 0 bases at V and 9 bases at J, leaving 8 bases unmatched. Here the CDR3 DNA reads TGTGCCAGCAGCCAAGACCTGCTTAGCGGGCTTGAGCAGTTCTTC. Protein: CASSQDLLSGLEQFF.

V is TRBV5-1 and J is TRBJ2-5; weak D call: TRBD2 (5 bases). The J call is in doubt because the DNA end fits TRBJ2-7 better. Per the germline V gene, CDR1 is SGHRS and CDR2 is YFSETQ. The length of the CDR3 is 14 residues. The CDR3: CASSLSEGSYEQYF. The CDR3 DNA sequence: TGCGCCAGCAGCTTGTCTGAGGGATCCTACGAGCAGTACTTC.

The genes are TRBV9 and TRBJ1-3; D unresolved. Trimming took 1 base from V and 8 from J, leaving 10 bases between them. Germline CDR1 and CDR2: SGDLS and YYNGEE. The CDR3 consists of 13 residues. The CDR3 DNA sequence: TGTGCCAGCAGCGTATCTTTCCGGGACACCATATATTTT. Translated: CASSVSFRDTIYF.

This CDR3 is CASKATGSGRYEQYF. In DNA, the CDR3 is TGTGCCAGCAAAGCCACCGGTAGCGGGAGGTACGAGCAGTACTTC. The V call is TRBV27, the J call TRBJ2-7; 10 bases are shared with TRBD2. This CDR3 has 15 amino acids. The V segment lost 7 bases and the J segment 4 bases; nucleotides outside the gene matches: 10. Germline values: CDR1 MNHEY, CDR2 SMNVEV (reference sequence).

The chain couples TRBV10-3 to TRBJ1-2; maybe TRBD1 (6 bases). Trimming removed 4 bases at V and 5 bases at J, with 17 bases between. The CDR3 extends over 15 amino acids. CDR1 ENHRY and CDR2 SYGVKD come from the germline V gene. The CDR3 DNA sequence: TGTGCCATCAGTGGGACAGCGGACGGGGAGTATGGCTACACCTTC. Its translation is CAISGTADGEYGYTF.

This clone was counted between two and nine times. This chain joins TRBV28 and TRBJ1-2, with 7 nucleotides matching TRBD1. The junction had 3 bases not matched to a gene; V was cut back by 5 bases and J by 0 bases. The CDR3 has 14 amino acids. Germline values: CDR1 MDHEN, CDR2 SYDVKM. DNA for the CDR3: TGTGCCAGCAGTACGGGACAGTCTAACTATGGCTACACCTTC. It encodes CASSTGQSNYGYTF.

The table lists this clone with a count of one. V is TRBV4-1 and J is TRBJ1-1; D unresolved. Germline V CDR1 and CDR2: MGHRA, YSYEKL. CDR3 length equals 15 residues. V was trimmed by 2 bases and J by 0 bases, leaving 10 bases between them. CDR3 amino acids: CASSQQIQVNTEAFF. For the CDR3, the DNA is TGCGCCAGCAGCCAACAAATCCAGGTGAACACTGAAGCTTTCTTT.

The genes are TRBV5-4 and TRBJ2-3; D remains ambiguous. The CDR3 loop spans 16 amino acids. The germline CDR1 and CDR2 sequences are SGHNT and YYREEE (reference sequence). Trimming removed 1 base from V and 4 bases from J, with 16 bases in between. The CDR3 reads CASSLMSGGFSDTQYF. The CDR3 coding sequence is TGTGCCAGCAGCTTGATGTCAGGTGGTTTTTCAGATACGCAGTATTTT.

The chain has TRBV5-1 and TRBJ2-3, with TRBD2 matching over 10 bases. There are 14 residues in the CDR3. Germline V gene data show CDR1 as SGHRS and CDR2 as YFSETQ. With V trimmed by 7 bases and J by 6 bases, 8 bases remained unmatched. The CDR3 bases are TGCGCCAGCGAAAGCGGGAGGGGTATGGATACGCAGTATTTT. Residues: CASESGRGMDTQYF.

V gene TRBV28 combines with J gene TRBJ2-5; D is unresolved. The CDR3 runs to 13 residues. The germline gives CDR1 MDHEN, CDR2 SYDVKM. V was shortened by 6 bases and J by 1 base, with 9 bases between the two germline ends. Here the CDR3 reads CASRRRLQETQYF. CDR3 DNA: TGTGCCAGCAGGAGGCGTCTCCAAGAGACCCAGTACTTC.

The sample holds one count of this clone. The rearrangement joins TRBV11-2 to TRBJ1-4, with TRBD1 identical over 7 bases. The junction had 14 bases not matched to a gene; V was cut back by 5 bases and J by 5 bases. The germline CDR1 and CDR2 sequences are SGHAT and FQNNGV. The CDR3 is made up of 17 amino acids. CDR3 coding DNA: TGTGCCAGCAGCCAGGGGACAGCCCCCTCCGGGAATGAAAAACTGTTTTTT. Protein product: CASSQGTAPSGNEKLFF.

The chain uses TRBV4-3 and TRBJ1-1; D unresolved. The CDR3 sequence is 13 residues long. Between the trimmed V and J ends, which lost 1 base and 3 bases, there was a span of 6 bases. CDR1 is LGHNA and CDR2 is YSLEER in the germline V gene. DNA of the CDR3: TGCGCCAGCAGCCAAGGCGGGTACACTGAAGCTTTCTTT. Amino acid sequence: CASSQGGYTEAFF.

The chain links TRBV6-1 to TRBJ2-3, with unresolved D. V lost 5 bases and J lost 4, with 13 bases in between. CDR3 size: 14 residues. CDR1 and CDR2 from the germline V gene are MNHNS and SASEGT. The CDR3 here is CASSSTATSDTQYF. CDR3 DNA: TGTGCCAGCAGTAGTACAGCTACTTCAGATACGCAGTATTTT.

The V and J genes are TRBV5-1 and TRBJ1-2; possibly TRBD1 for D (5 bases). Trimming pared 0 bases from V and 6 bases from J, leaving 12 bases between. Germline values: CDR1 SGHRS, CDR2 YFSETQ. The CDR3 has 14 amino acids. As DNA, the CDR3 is TGCGCCAGCAGCTTGGAGGCAGGGTCCGATGGCTACACCTTC. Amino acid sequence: CASSLEAGSDGYTF.

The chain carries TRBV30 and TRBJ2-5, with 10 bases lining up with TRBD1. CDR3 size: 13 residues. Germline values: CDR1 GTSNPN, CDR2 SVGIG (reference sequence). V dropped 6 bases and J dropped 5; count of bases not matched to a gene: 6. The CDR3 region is CACQTGGRETQYF. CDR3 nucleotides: TGTGCCTGCCAGACAGGGGGCAGGGAGACCCAGTACTTC. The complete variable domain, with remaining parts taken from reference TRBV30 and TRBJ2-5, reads SQTIHQWPATLVQPVGSPLSLECTVEGTSNPNLYWYRQAAGRGLQLLFYSVGIGQISSEVPQNLSASRPQDRQFILSSKKLLLSDSGFYLCACQTGGRETQYFGPGTRLLVL.

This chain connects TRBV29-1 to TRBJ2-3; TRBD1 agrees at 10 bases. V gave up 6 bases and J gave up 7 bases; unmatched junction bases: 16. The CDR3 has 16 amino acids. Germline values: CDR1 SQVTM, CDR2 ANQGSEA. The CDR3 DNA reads TGCAGCGTGGCGGGGTTGGGACAGGGGAGGCGGAATACGCAGTATTTT. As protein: CSVAGLGQGRRNTQYF.